These T cell receptor beta chains were read from a single sample in a study of PD-L1 blockade in urothelial cancer. The method was immunoSEQ multiplex PCR; TCRdb's version includes in-frame clones alone and lacks a portion of them. The sample has tens of thousands of clones, 82% seen once. Here the sequenced sample was PBMCs, taken around atezolizumab (anti-PD-L1) treatment. The receptors shown here come from a man between 65 and 85 years old with urothelial cancer. Both conserved end residues are part of each CDR3. The D gene is left open where the match is weak. Clone size appears in some rows only: once, few, many, or a class for an expanded clone.

size: NA
D: TRBD1
J: TRBJ2-7
V: TRBV7-2
DNA: TGTGCCAGCAGCTTAGCGGTCACAGGGGTCCACTACGAGCAGTACTTC
CDR3: CASSLAVTGVHYEQYF

size: NA
D: TRBD1
J: TRBJ1-2
V: TRBV10-3
DNA: TGTGCCATCAGTGAGTACACAGGGGGCTATGGCTACACCTTC
CDR3: CAISEYTGGYGYTF

size: few
D: TRBD2
J: TRBJ2-7
V: TRBV10-1
DNA: TGCGCCAGCAGTGAGTCGAGCGGCGGGAGAACCTCGGGGGAGCAGTACTTC
CDR3: CASSESSGGRTSGEQYF

size: NA
D: NA
J: TRBJ1-3
V: TRBV2
DNA: TGTGCCAGCAATACCCTTGTCGGGGAAGGTGGAAACACCATATATTTT
CDR3: CASNTLVGEGGNTIYF

size: NA
D: TRBD2
J: TRBJ2-2
V: TRBV9
DNA: TGTGCCAGCAGCCTCGGGACTAGCGACCGCACCGGGGAGCTGTTTTTT
CDR3: CASSLGTSDRTGELFF

size: NA
D: TRBD1
J: TRBJ2-7
V: TRBV28
DNA: TGTGCCAGCAGTGGACAGGGATACGAGCAGTACTTC
CDR3: CASSGQGYEQYF

size: NA
D: TRBD2
J: TRBJ2-3
V: TRBV7-6
DNA: TGTGCCAGCAGCTCTAAGGGGACTAGCGACGATACGCAGTATTTT
CDR3: CASSSKGTSDDTQYF

size: NA
D: NA
J: TRBJ2-1
V: TRBV4-2
DNA: TGTGCCAGCAGCCAAGACCTCCGGGAGATCGTTATCAATGAGCAGTTCTTC
CDR3: CASSQDLREIVINEQFF

size: NA
D: NA
J: TRBJ1-5
V: TRBV12-5
DNA: TGTGCTAGTGACCTCTCACAGGGCCTGGAGCAGCCCCAGCATTTT
CDR3: CASDLSQGLEQPQHF

size: NA
D: NA
J: TRBJ2-3
V: TRBV29-1
DNA: TGCAGCGTTGGGGGACAAAGCACAGATACGCAGTATTTT
CDR3: CSVGGQSTDTQYF

size: few
D: NA
J: TRBJ2-1
V: TRBV7-3
DNA: TGTGCCAGCAGCTTAGGAGCCCTCAATGAGCAGTTCTTC
CDR3: CASSLGALNEQFF

size: NA
D: NA
J: TRBJ2-1
V: TRBV6-6
DNA: TGTGCCAGCAGTCATCAACGGGGTATCGATGAGCAGTTCTTC
CDR3: CASSHQRGIDEQFF

size: NA
D: NA
J: TRBJ2-1
V: TRBV6-1
DNA: TGTGCCAGCAGTGTTAGCGGCTCCTACAATGAGCAGTTCTTC
CDR3: CASSVSGSYNEQFF

size: NA
D: NA
J: TRBJ1-1
V: TRBV2
DNA: TGTGCCAGCATCCTCGACACTCTGAACACTGAAGCTTTCTTT
CDR3: CASILDTLNTEAFF

size: NA
D: NA
J: TRBJ2-2
V: TRBV2
DNA: TGTGCCAGCAGTGAATCCCCCACGAACACCGGGGAGCTGTTTTTT
CDR3: CASSESPTNTGELFF

size: NA
D: TRBD1
J: TRBJ1-4
V: TRBV2
DNA: TGTGCCAGCAGGGGTCCTGACAGGGCTGCAAAACTGTTTTTT
CDR3: CASRGPDRAAKLFF

size: NA
D: TRBD2
J: TRBJ2-3
V: TRBV5-1
DNA: TGCGCCAGCAGCTTGGAAGGCGGGAGGGACACAGATACGCAGTATTTT
CDR3: CASSLEGGRDTDTQYF

size: NA
D: NA
J: TRBJ2-7
V: TRBV25-1
DNA: TGTGCCAGCAGTCAAGGAGGGGTCTACGAGCAGTACTTC
CDR3: CASSQGGVYEQYF

size: NA
D: NA
J: TRBJ1-1
V: TRBV28
DNA: TGTGCCAGCTTCAAGAACACTGAAGCTTTCTTT
CDR3: CASFKNTEAFF

size: NA
D: TRBD1
J: TRBJ2-7
V: TRBV5-1
DNA: TGCGCCAGCAGCCTGGACAGGGCCGAGCAGTACTTC
CDR3: CASSLDRAEQYF

size: once
D: TRBD2
J: TRBJ2-1
V: TRBV28
DNA: TGTGCCAGCAGCCGGACTAGCGCTGCCTACAATGAGCAGTTCTTC
CDR3: CASSRTSAAYNEQFF

size: NA
D: TRBD2
J: TRBJ2-1
V: TRBV7-3
DNA: TGTGCCAGCAGCTCGGGACTAGCGGGAGAGGATGAGCAGTTCTTC
CDR3: CASSSGLAGEDEQFF

size: NA
D: NA
J: TRBJ2-2
V: TRBV19
DNA: TGTGCCAGTAGTGGACATAATAACACCGGGGAGCTGTTTTTT
CDR3: CASSGHNNTGELFF

size: NA
D: TRBD1
J: TRBJ2-1
V: TRBV29-1
DNA: TGCAGCGTTGAACCTAGACAGGGCCTGGGGCAGTTCTTC
CDR3: CSVEPRQGLGQFF

size: NA
D: TRBD2
J: TRBJ2-3
V: TRBV6-1
DNA: TGTGCCAGCAGTGAAGCCGCCTCCAGCGGGAGTATTGATACGCAGTATTTT
CDR3: CASSEAASSGSIDTQYF

size: NA
D: NA
J: TRBJ2-3
V: TRBV6-1
DNA: TGTGCCAGCAGGAGTCACCCTAGCACAGATACGCAGTATTTT
CDR3: CASRSHPSTDTQYF

size: NA
D: NA
J: TRBJ1-5
V: TRBV7-4
DNA: TGTGCCAGCAGCTCTACAGGGTGGACTCAGCCCCAGCATTTT
CDR3: CASSSTGWTQPQHF

size: NA
D: NA
J: TRBJ2-1
V: TRBV15
DNA: TGTGCCACCAGCAGAGAACAGGGTGCCTACAATGAGCAGTTCTTC
CDR3: CATSREQGAYNEQFF

size: NA
D: NA
J: TRBJ1-2
V: TRBV19
DNA: TGTGCCAGTAGTTTCAGGGGAAGGGACTATGGCTACACCTTC
CDR3: CASSFRGRDYGYTF

size: NA
D: NA
J: TRBJ2-3
V: TRBV7-9
DNA: TGTGCCACCCGATGGGGGGAGACCACAGATACGCAGTATTTT
CDR3: CATRWGETTDTQYF

size: few
D: TRBD1
J: TRBJ2-3
V: TRBV5-6
DNA: TGTGCCAGCAGCTTGGGGACAGGGAACACAGATACGCAGTATTTT
CDR3: CASSLGTGNTDTQYF

size: once
D: NA
J: TRBJ2-7
V: TRBV6-5
DNA: TGTGCCAGCAGTCGAGGTGGCAGGGATTACGAGCAGTACTTC
CDR3: CASSRGGRDYEQYF

size: NA
D: TRBD1
J: TRBJ2-5
V: TRBV10-2
DNA: TGCGCCAGCAGTTATTCACGGCCGGGACAGGGTTACGAAGAGACCCAGTACTTC
CDR3: CASSYSRPGQGYEETQYF

size: NA
D: NA
J: TRBJ1-3
V: TRBV25-1
DNA: TGTGCCAGCGGGGGGAACTACCCCTCTGGAAACACCATATATTTT
CDR3: CASGGNYPSGNTIYF

size: NA
D: TRBD2
J: TRBJ2-3
V: TRBV7-9
DNA: TGTGCCAGCAGCTCGGGAGCGGGACGGGATACGCAGTATTTT
CDR3: CASSSGAGRDTQYF

size: NA
D: TRBD1
J: TRBJ2-1
V: TRBV25-1
DNA: TGTGCCAGCAGTCCCCAGGGGGGACAGGGGTTTAGTGAGCAGTTCTTC
CDR3: CASSPQGGQGFSEQFF

size: NA
D: TRBD2
J: TRBJ2-7
V: TRBV29-1
DNA: TGCAGCGTTGAAGATCCAGCGGGAGGGCCTTACGAGCAGTACTTC
CDR3: CSVEDPAGGPYEQYF

size: NA
D: NA
J: TRBJ2-7
V: TRBV7-9
DNA: TGTGCCAGCAGCTTATTTCGGGGGACGAACTACGAGCAGTACTTC
CDR3: CASSLFRGTNYEQYF

size: NA
D: TRBD1
J: TRBJ1-2
V: TRBV6-5
DNA: TGTGCCAGCAGTTACAGGGGACAGTATAACTATGGCTACACCTTC
CDR3: CASSYRGQYNYGYTF

size: NA
D: NA
J: TRBJ2-5
V: TRBV9
DNA: TGTGCCAGCAGCGTAGCCGGGATCCAAGAGACCCAGTACTTC
CDR3: CASSVAGIQETQYF

size: NA
D: NA
J: TRBJ2-5
V: TRBV5-1
DNA: TGCGCCAGCTCCGGAGGTTTAATTAGTGCCCAAGAGACCCAGTACTTC
CDR3: CASSGGLISAQETQYF

size: NA
D: NA
J: TRBJ2-2
V: TRBV6-1
DNA: TGTGCCAGCAGTGAACGTACCGGGGAGCTGTTTTTT
CDR3: CASSERTGELFF

size: NA
D: TRBD1
J: TRBJ2-7
V: TRBV29-1
DNA: TGCAGCGTCCTACTGGGACAGACCTACGAGCAGTACTTC
CDR3: CSVLLGQTYEQYF

size: NA
D: TRBD1
J: TRBJ1-1
V: TRBV13
DNA: TGTGCCAGCAGCTTCAGGACAGGCCAGAACACTGAAGCTTTCTTT
CDR3: CASSFRTGQNTEAFF

size: NA
D: NA
J: TRBJ1-1
V: TRBV2
DNA: TGTGCCAGCAGTACCCGGGGGAACACTGAAGCTTTCTTT
CDR3: CASSTRGNTEAFF

size: NA
D: TRBD1
J: TRBJ1-2
V: TRBV27
DNA: TGTGCCACCGGACAGGGCCATGGCTACACCTTC
CDR3: CATGQGHGYTF

size: few
D: NA
J: TRBJ1-5
V: TRBV30
DNA: TGTGCCTGGAGTCGGGGAGCTAATCAGCCCCAGCATTTT
CDR3: CAWSRGANQPQHF

size: NA
D: TRBD1
J: TRBJ1-1
V: TRBV28
DNA: TGTGCCAGCAGTGGGAGGACAGGACATAACACTGAAGCTTTCTTT
CDR3: CASSGRTGHNTEAFF